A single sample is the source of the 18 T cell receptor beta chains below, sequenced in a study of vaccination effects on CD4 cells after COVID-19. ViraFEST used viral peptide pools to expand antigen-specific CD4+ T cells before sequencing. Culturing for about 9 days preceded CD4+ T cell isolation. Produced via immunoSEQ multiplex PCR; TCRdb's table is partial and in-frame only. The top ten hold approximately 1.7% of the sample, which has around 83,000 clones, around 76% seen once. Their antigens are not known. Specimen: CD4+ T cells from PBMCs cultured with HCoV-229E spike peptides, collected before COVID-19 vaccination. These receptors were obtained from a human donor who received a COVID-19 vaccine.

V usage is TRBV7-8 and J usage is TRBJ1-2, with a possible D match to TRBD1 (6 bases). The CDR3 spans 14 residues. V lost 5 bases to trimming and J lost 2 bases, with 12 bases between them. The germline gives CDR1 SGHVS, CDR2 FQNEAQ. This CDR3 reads CASSPTGTNYGYTF. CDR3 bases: TGTGCCAGCAGCCCGACAGGAACGAACTATGGCTACACCTTC.

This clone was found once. The CDR3 reads CASSPPFDRGRDTQYF. The CDR3 coding sequence is TGTGCCAGCAGCCCACCTTTTGATAGGGGGCGAGATACGCAGTATTTT. This chain joins TRBV3-1 (or the pseudogene TRBV3-2) and TRBJ2-3; 7 bases are a match to TRBD1. The CDR3 is 16 residues long. Germline V gene sequence: CDR1 LGHDT, CDR2 YNNKEL (reference sequence). Trimming at V came to 4 bases and at J to 5 bases, leaving 12 bases not matched to a gene.

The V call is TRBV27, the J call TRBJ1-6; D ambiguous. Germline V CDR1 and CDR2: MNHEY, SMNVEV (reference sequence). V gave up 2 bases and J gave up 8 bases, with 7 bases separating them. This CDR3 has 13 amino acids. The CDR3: CASSLNHYSPLHF. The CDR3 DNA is TGTGCCAGCAGTTTAAACCACTATTCACCCCTCCACTTT.

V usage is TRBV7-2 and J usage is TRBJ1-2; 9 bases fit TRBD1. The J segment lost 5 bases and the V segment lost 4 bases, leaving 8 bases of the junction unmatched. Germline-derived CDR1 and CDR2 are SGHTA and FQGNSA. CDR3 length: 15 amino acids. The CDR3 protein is CASSYKLGQGYGYTF. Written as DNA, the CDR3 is TGTGCCAGCAGCTATAAACTAGGACAGGGGTATGGCTACACCTTC.

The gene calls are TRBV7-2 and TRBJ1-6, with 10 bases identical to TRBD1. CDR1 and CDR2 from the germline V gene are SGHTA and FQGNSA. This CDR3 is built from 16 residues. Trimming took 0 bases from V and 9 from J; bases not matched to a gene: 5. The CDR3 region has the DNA TGTGCCAGCAGCTTAGCGGGGACAGGGGTTCGTTCACCCCTCCACTTT. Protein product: CASSLAGTGVRSPLHF.

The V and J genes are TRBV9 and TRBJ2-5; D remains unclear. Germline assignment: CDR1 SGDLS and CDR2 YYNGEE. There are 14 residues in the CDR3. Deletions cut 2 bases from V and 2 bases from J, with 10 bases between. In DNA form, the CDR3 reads TGTGCCAGCAGCGTCCGGGCGGTGCAAGAGACCCAGTACTTC. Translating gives CASSVRAVQETQYF. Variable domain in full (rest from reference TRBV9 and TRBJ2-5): DSGVTQTPKHLITATGQRVTLRCSPRSGDLSVYWYQQSLDQGLQFLIQYYNGEERAKGNILERFSAQQFPDLHSELNLSSLELGDSALYFCASSVRAVQETQYFGPGTRLLVL.

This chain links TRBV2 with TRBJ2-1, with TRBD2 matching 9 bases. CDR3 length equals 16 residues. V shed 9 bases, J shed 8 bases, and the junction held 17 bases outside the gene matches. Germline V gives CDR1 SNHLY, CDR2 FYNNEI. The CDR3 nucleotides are TGTGCCAGAGATAAAGGACCGGGACTAGCTTTGTATGAGCAGTTCTTC. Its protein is CARDKGPGLALYEQFF. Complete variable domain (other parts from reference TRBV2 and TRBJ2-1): EPEVTQTPSHQVTQMGQEVILRCVPISNHLYFYWYRQILGQKVEFLVSFYNNEISEKSEIFDDQFSVERPDGSNFTLKIRSTKLEDSAMYFCARDKGPGLALYEQFFGPGTRLTVL.

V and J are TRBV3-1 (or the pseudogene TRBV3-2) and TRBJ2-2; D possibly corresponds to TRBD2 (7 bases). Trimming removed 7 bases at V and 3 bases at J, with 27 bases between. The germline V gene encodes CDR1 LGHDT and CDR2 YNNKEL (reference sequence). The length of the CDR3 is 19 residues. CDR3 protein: CASIKEGGGLKVDTGELFF. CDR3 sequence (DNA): TGTGCCAGCATCAAGGAGGGGGGGGGCCTGAAGGTAGACACCGGGGAGCTGTTTTTT.

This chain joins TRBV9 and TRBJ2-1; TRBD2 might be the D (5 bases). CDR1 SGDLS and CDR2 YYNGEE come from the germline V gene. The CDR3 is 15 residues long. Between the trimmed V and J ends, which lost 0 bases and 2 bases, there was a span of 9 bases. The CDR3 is CASSVDGVAYNEQFF. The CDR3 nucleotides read TGTGCCAGCAGCGTAGACGGGGTGGCCTACAATGAGCAGTTCTTC. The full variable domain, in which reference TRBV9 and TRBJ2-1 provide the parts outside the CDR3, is DSGVTQTPKHLITATGQRVTLRCSPRSGDLSVYWYQQSLDQGLQFLIQYYNGEERAKGNILERFSAQQFPDLHSELNLSSLELGDSALYFCASSVDGVAYNEQFFGPGTRLTVL.

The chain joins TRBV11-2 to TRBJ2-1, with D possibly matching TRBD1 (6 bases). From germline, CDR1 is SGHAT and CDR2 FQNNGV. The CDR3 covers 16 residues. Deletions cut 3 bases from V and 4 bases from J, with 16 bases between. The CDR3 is CASSLRRDTYYNEQFF. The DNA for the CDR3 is TGTGCCAGCAGCTTGCGCCGGGACACTTATTACAATGAGCAGTTCTTC. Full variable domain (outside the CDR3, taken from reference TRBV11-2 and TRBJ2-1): EAGVAQSPRYKIIEKRQSVAFWCNPISGHATLYWYQQILGQGPKLLIQFQNNGVVDDSQLPKDRFSAERLKGVDSTLKIQPAKLEDSAVYLCASSLRRDTYYNEQFFGPGTRLTVL.

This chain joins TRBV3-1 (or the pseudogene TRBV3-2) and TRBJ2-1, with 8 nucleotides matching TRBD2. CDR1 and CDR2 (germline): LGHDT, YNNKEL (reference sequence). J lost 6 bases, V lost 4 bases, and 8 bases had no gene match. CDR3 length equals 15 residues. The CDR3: CASSPRTSPGNEQFF. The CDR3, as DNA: TGTGCCAGCAGCCCTCGGACTAGCCCGGGCAATGAGCAGTTCTTC.

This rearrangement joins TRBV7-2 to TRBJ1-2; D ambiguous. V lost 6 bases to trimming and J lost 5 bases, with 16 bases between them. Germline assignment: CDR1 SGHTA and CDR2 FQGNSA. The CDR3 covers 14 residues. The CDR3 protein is CASSRFRTGYGYTF. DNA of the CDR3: TGTGCCAGCAGTCGGTTTCGGACGGGATATGGCTACACCTTC.

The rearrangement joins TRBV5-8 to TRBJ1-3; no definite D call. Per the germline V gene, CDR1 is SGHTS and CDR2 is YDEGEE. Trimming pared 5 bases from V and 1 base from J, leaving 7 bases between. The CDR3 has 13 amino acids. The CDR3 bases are TGTGCCAGCAGTCGGGGTTCTGGAAACACCATATATTTT. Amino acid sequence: CASSRGSGNTIYF.

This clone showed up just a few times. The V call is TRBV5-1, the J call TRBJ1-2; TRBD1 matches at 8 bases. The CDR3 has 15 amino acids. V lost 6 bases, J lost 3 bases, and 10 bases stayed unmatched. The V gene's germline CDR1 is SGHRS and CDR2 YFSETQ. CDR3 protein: CASIQAPGQDYGYTF. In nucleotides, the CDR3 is TGCGCCAGCATACAAGCCCCGGGACAGGACTATGGCTACACCTTC.

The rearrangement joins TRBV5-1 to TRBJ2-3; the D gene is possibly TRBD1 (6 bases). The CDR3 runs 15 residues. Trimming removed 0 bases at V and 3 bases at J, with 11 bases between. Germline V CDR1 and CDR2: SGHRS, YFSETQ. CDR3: CASSLGGRGTDTQYF. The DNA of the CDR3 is TGCGCCAGCAGCTTGGGGGGCAGGGGAACAGATACGCAGTATTTT. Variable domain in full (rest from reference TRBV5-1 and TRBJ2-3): KAGVTQTPRYLIKTRGQQVTLSCSPISGHRSVSWYQQTPGQGLQFLFEYFSETQRNKGNFPGRFSGRQFSNSRSEMNVSTLELGDSALYLCASSLGGRGTDTQYFGPGTRLTVL.

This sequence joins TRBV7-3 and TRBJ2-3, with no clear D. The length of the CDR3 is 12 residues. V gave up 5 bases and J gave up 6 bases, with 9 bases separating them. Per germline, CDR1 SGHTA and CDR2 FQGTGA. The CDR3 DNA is TGTGCCAGCAGCCTCAATAGTGATACGCAGTATTTT. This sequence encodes CASSLNSDTQYF.

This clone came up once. The CDR3 spells CASSPTGGAVTDTQYF. The CDR3 bases are TGTGCCAGCTCACCGACAGGGGGCGCTGTCACAGATACGCAGTATTTT. This chain links TRBV18 with TRBJ2-3; 10 positions match TRBD1. CDR1 and CDR2 from the germline V gene are KGHSH and LQKENI. V was pared by 3 bases and J by 2 bases, with 5 bases of the junction left unmatched. The CDR3 is made up of 16 amino acids.

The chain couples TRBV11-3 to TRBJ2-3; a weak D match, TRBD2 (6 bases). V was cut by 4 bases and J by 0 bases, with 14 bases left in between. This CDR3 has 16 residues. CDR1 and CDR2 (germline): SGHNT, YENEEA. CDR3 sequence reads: CASSSGSGLSTDTQYF. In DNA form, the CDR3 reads TGTGCCAGCAGCTCCGGTAGCGGTCTTAGCACAGATACGCAGTATTTT. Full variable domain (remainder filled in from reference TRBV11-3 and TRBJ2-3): EAGVVQSPRYKIIEKKQPVAFWCNPISGHNTLYWYLQNLGQGPELLIRYENEEAVDDSQLPKDRFSAERLKGVDSTLKIQPAELGDSAVYLCASSSGSGLSTDTQYFGPGTRLTVL.